The present TCR beta chain was sequenced within a study of T cell responses to AZD1222 COVID-19 vaccine. Overall study results and limits: Donors in the cohort were predominantly white British and more often female, and clonal diversity was possibly underestimated. Spike-specific TCR breadth and depth both grew after two AZD1222 doses.

Concerning this clone: The antigen is undetermined.

Produced via immunoSEQ multiplex PCR; TCRdb's table is partial and in-frame only. In the table there are approximately 110,000 clones, approximately 90% of which are singletons. CDR3 length: 14 amino acids. Trimming took 0 bases from V and 0 from J, leaving 7 bases between them. Germline loops: CDR1 SGDLS, CDR2 YYNGEE. The TCR sequence derives from an adult in good health. V is TRBV9 and J is TRBJ2-7; D is uncertain. The sequenced sample was peripheral blood, obtained on day 0 of AZD1222 vaccination. The CDR3 sequence: CASSVAWSSYEQYF. The CDR3 region has the DNA TGTGCCAGCAGCGTAGCGTGGAGCTCCTACGAGCAGTACTTC.